A selection of T cell receptor beta chains follows, all from one sample in a study of Ad26.COV2.S vaccination and SARS-CoV-2 variants. Profiled with immunoSEQ multiplex PCR; TCRdb holds only in-frame clones, not every one. The profile covers under 95,000 clones, with roughly 85% appearing a single time and more than 15% taken by the ten largest. Material: peripheral blood, obtained after recovery from COVID-19. These receptors all stem from a human donor who had recovered from COVID-19. The CDR3 runs from the conserved cysteine through the conserved F or W. Each record gives: V gene, J gene, clone size, D gene, CDR3 DNA, CDR3 protein. A D gene is named only where the DNA matches it firmly. Size is omitted from some rows. Given values are once, few, many or a class for expanded clones.

TRBV24-1	TRBJ2-7	NA	NA	TGTGCCACCAGTGGCGGGATATCCTACGAGCAGTACTTC	CATSGGISYEQYF
TRBV19	TRBJ1-5	NA	NA	TGTGCCAGTAGTTATCTAAGTGCGGTTCGGGATCATAGCAATCAGCCCCAGCATTTT	CASSYLSAVRDHSNQPQHF
TRBV7-9	TRBJ1-1	NA	NA	TGTGCCAGCAGCCCCGGACGCGGGACCGGGGACACTGAAGCTTTCTTT	CASSPGRGTGDTEAFF
TRBV4-3	TRBJ1-2	few	TRBD1	TGCGCCAGCAGCCAAGGACAGGGAGTCGCCGGCTACACCTTC	CASSQGQGVAGYTF
TRBV6-5	TRBJ1-2	NA	NA	TGTGCCAGCAGTTACTCACCCCTCGAGGGGCGAGATGGCTACACCTTC	CASSYSPLEGRDGYTF
TRBV10-2	TRBJ2-3	NA	NA	TGCGCCAGCAGTGAGCGGGGAGAGTACACAGATACGCAGTATTTT	CASSERGEYTDTQYF
TRBV3-1/TRBV3-2	TRBJ1-2	NA	NA	TGTGCCAGCAGCCAGGGGGACTATGGCTACACCTTC	CASSQGDYGYTF
TRBV27	TRBJ2-3	NA	TRBD2	TGTGCCAGCAGTTTAATGCGGGGGGGGTTCACAGATACGCAGTATTTT	CASSLMRGGFTDTQYF
TRBV4-3	TRBJ2-7	NA	NA	TGCGCCAGCAGCCAAGGAGTCAGGGGGGGAATTTACGAGCAGTACTTC	CASSQGVRGGIYEQYF
TRBV9	TRBJ2-1	NA	NA	TGTGCCAGCAGCGTAGTGGGGACGGGTTACTACAATGAGCAGTTCTTC	CASSVVGTGYYNEQFF
TRBV2	TRBJ2-3	NA	NA	TGTGCCAGCAGTGATTGGGCAGATACGCAGTATTTT	CASSDWADTQYF
TRBV7-9	TRBJ2-1	NA	NA	TGTGCCAGCAGCTTAGGGACGGAAAATGAGCAGTTCTTC	CASSLGTENEQFF
TRBV28	TRBJ1-5	few	NA	TGTGCCAGCAGTTTATCAGCAGGGCCCAATCAGCCCCAGCATTTT	CASSLSAGPNQPQHF
TRBV28	TRBJ2-5	NA	TRBD1	TGTGCCAGCAGGGCGTCGGGACAGGGGGCGCGGGAGACCCAGTACTTC	CASRASGQGARETQYF